These 27 T cell receptor beta chains were sequenced from one sample in a study of post-analysis software for immune sequencing data. Study results and caveats: Comparison of patients with controls showed 5 or 6 TRBV segments more frequent in patients, TRBV5-6, TRBV5-1 and TRBV20-1 among them.

No antigens are known for them. Unique molecular identifiers tagged the TCR beta cDNA libraries. TCRdb redid the calling of the PCR reads with MiXCR, one entry per CDR3 protein. This table holds around 770,000 distinct CDR3 sequences, about 45% found once. The sample was blood. The receptors derive from a girl aged 10 to 17 with multiple sclerosis.

V gene TRBV28 combines with J gene TRBJ2-4; D is uncertain. The V and J ends lost 5 bases and 7 bases respectively, with 18 bases between them. CDR1 and CDR2 from the germline V gene are MDHEN and SYDVKM. The CDR3 has 15 amino acids. In nucleotides, the CDR3 is TGTGCCAGCAGTCCTCAATCGACAATGGAGAACATTCAGTACTTC. This gives the protein CASSPQSTMENIQYF.

Of note for this clonotype: At one end, the junction sequence differs from germline, possibly due to a read error. CDR3 protein: CAASSEVGTDLNYGYTF. The DNA of the CDR3 is TGTGCCGCCAGCAGCGAGGTTGGGACAGACCTTAACTATGGCTACACCTTC. The rearrangement links TRBV15 to TRBJ1-2; 7 positions match TRBD1. CDR1 is LNHNV and CDR2 is YYDKDF in the germline V gene (reference sequence). This CDR3 is 17 amino acids long.

The J gene is TRBJ2-5, the V gene TRBV20-1; D might be TRBD1 (5 bases). The germline V gene has CDR1 DFQATT and CDR2 SNEGSKA (reference sequence). CDR3 length equals 14 residues. Trimming stripped 3 bases from V and 2 bases from J, with 13 bases between. CDR3 loop: CSASHGAGQETQYF. In DNA form, the CDR3 reads TGCAGTGCTAGCCATGGGGCAGGACAAGAGACCCAGTACTTC.

The rearrangement joins TRBV7-8 to TRBJ2-5; D possibly matches TRBD1 or TRBD2 (5 bases each). The germline CDR1 and CDR2 sequences are SGHVS and FQNEAQ. Trimming removed 4 bases at V and 4 bases at J, with 22 bases between. This CDR3 region has 17 residues. CDR3 residues: CASSSLVRGVDLETQYF. The CDR3 DNA reads TGTGCCAGCAGCTCTCTAGTGAGAGGGGTCGACCTAGAGACCCAGTACTTC.

The chain joins TRBV9 to TRBJ2-1; TRBD2 matches 13 bases. The CDR3 loop spans 16 amino acids. V lost 0 bases and J lost 4; bases outside the gene matches: 1. The germline V gene encodes CDR1 SGDLS and CDR2 YYNGEE. The CDR3 DNA is TGTGCCAGCAGCGTAGAGGGACTAGCGGGGTACAATGAGCAGTTCTTC. Translation gives CASSVEGLAGYNEQFF.

The rearrangement joins TRBV20-1 to TRBJ2-4; 15 bases fit TRBD2. The DNA end is a closer match to TRBJ2-7, so the J assignment may be wrong. Per germline, CDR1 DFQATT and CDR2 SNEGSKA (reference sequence). The CDR3 loop spans 14 amino acids. The CDR3 region is CSGLAGGPGYEQYF. The DNA for the CDR3 is TGCAGCGGACTAGCGGGAGGGCCAGGATACGAGCAGTACTTC.

Worth noting for this clonotype: A read error may produce the germline difference seen at one junction end. This sequence joins TRBV20-1 and TRBJ1-1; the D is unclear. Germline-derived CDR1 and CDR2 are DFQATT and SNEGSKA (reference sequence). The CDR3 has 15 amino acids. The CDR3 sequence is CSARSPATSNTETFF. For the CDR3, the DNA is TGCAGTGCTAGATCCCCAGCTACATCGAACACTGAAACTTTCTTT.

V usage is TRBV24-1 and J usage is TRBJ2-3, with 11 bases matching TRBD2. The CDR3 contains 14 residues. The ends lost 8 bases at V and 6 bases at J; junction bases unmatched: 6. Germline V gene data show CDR1 as KGHDR and CDR2 as SFDVKD. The CDR3 nucleotides read TGTGCCACCATGTCGGGACTAGCGGTGGATACGCAGTATTTT. Translated: CATMSGLAVDTQYF.

The rearrangement joins TRBV20-1 to TRBJ2-3; 7 nucleotides line up with TRBD2. The CDR3 sequence is 17 residues long. V shed 6 bases and J 2 bases; nucleotides not matched to a gene: 17. The germline V gene has CDR1 DFQATT and CDR2 SNEGSKA (reference sequence). The CDR3 sequence: CSAPGVAGNPFTDTQYF. CDR3 nucleotide sequence: TGCAGTGCCCCGGGGGTAGCGGGTAACCCTTTCACAGATACGCAGTATTTT.

This chain links TRBV12-3 or TRBV12-4 with TRBJ2-3, with D unresolved. The CDR3 runs 13 residues. Trimming stripped 3 bases from V and 3 bases from J, with 7 bases between. CDR3 sequence (DNA): TGTGCCAGCAGTTTGATGCGGACAGATACGCAGTATTTT. It specifies CASSLMRTDTQYF.

This clonotype has a handful of counts. The DNA for the CDR3 is TGTGCCAGCTCCTCCCGAAAGGGTGGAACTGGGGCCAACGTCCTGACTTTC. Translation: CASSSRKGGTGANVLTF. The gene calls are TRBV27 and TRBJ2-6; D not certain. Trimming took 8 bases from V and 2 from J, leaving 19 bases between them. Germline-derived CDR1 and CDR2 are MNHEY and SMNVEV (reference sequence). The CDR3 length is 17 residues.

The sample holds a few counts of this clonotype. The genes are TRBV27 and TRBJ2-3; possible D gene TRBD2, 5 bases. Germline CDR1 reads MNHEY; CDR2 reads SMNVEV (reference sequence). The length of the CDR3 is 15 residues. The ends were cut back, 10 bases at V and 0 bases at J, with 17 bases in the middle. The CDR3: CATKNEGQSTDTQYF. The CDR3 bases are TGTGCCACCAAAAATGAGGGCCAAAGCACAGATACGCAGTATTTT.

This chain links TRBV5-1 with TRBJ2-3; unclear D gene. Looked up from germline, CDR1 is SGHRS and CDR2 is YFSETQ. V was trimmed by 4 bases and J by 1 base, leaving 10 bases between them. The CDR3 runs to 14 residues. CDR3 residues: CASSPQHRTDTQYF. The DNA of the CDR3 is TGCGCCAGCAGCCCGCAACATCGCACAGATACGCAGTATTTT.

This chain connects TRBV24-1 to TRBJ2-1; 8 bases agree with TRBD2. V gave up 7 bases and J gave up 8 bases; unmatched junction bases: 9. CDR3 length: 14 residues. CDR1 KGHDR and CDR2 SFDVKD come from the germline V gene. The CDR3 spells CATREGREVDEQFF. The CDR3 DNA reads TGTGCCACCAGGGAAGGGCGGGAGGTGGATGAGCAGTTCTTC.

The chain combines TRBV5-5 with TRBJ1-2; TRBD1 might be the D (6 bases). The CDR3 has 14 amino acids. Trimming pared 4 bases from V and 4 bases from J, leaving 14 bases between. Germline lookup yields CDR1 SGHKS and CDR2 YYEKEE (reference sequence). In DNA form, the CDR3 reads TGTGCCAGCAGCCTTGGGGGCGCGAGCTATGGCTACACCTTC. Translating gives CASSLGGASYGYTF. The whole variable domain, filled in from reference TRBV5-5 and TRBJ1-2, reads DAGVTQSPTHLIKTRGQQVTLRCSPISGHKSVSWYQQVLGQGPQFIFQYYEKEERGRGNFPDRFSARQFPNYSSELNVNALLLGDSALYLCASSLGGASYGYTFGSGTRLTVV.

CDR3 in amino acids: CSARDRAGRRGEQFF. The DNA for the CDR3 is TGCAGTGCTAGAGATCGGGCGGGACGACGGGGTGAGCAGTTCTTC. V is TRBV20-1 and J is TRBJ2-1, with a tentative D call TRBD2 (6 bases). Deletions cut 0 bases from V and 9 bases from J, with 18 bases between. CDR1 DFQATT and CDR2 SNEGSKA come from the germline V gene (reference sequence). The CDR3 consists of 15 residues.

The V gene is TRBV11-2, the J gene TRBJ2-4; no reliable D call. The V gene's germline CDR1 is SGHAT and CDR2 FQNNGV. The CDR3 is made up of 13 amino acids. The ends were cut back, 4 bases at V and 7 bases at J, with 11 bases in the middle. CDR3 bases: TGTGCCAGCAGCTCGTCATCTCGTAACATTCAGTACTTC. This encodes CASSSSSRNIQYF.

The rearrangement links TRBV27 to TRBJ2-7, with TRBD1 identical over 9 bases. Germline CDR1 reads MNHEY; CDR2 reads SMNVEV (reference sequence). The CDR3 is 14 amino acids. V lost 7 bases, J lost 4 bases, and 8 bases stayed unmatched. CDR3 nucleotides: TGTGCCAGCATGCGAGGGACAGGGTTGTACGAGCAGTACTTC. Protein product: CASMRGTGLYEQYF.

This clonotype is a singleton in its sample. The chain joins TRBV12-3 or TRBV12-4 to TRBJ2-4; D is perhaps TRBD1 (5 bases). V gave up 5 bases and J gave up 4 bases, with 15 bases separating them. CDR3 size: 15 residues. The CDR3 DNA sequence: TGTGCCAGCAGTGTGGTGGACATGCCAAAAAACATTCAGTACTTC. It translates to CASSVVDMPKNIQYF.

The genes are TRBV11-1 and TRBJ2-3; no firm D call. Germline assignment: CDR1 SGHAT and CDR2 FQDESV (reference sequence). The CDR3 extends over 15 amino acids. The V gene lost 4 bases and the J gene lost 0 bases, with 11 bases spanning the gap. The CDR3 DNA is TGTGCCAGCAGCTCCAACCTCTTTAGCACAGATACGCAGTATTTT. Protein product: CASSSNLFSTDTQYF.

Concerning this clonotype: The junction shows a germline mismatch at one end, possibly a read error. The chain employs TRBV7-6 and TRBJ2-1; TRBD2 matches 10 bases. Germline lookup yields CDR1 SGHVS and CDR2 FNYEAQ. The CDR3 contains 12 residues. The CDR3 spells CASSLAGGRQFF. The DNA of the CDR3 is TGTGCCAGCAGTTTAGCGGGAGGTCGGCAGTTCTTC.

This clonotype was seen only a few times. Written as DNA, the CDR3 is TGTGCCAGCAGGAGACAGGGGGTCTACGAGCAGTACTTC. The encoded protein is CASRRQGVYEQYF. V is TRBV12-3 or TRBV12-4 and J is TRBJ2-7, with TRBD1 identical over 9 bases. V shed 6 bases, J shed 3 bases, and the junction held 3 bases outside the gene matches. The CDR3 spans 13 residues.

This chain links TRBV20-1 with TRBJ2-3; no clear D. V was pared by 8 bases and J by 8 bases, with 14 bases between. This CDR3 has 11 amino acids. The germline V gene encodes CDR1 DFQATT and CDR2 SNEGSKA (reference sequence). The CDR3 protein is CSTRLIGTQYF. The CDR3 DNA is TGCAGTACCAGACTTATAGGTACGCAGTATTTT.

V and J are TRBV5-1 and TRBJ1-1; D call uncertain. This CDR3 has 13 residues. Trimming shortened V by 7 bases and J by 1 base, and 11 bases separated the two germline ends. Germline V gene lookup returns CDR1 SGHRS and CDR2 YFSETQ. CDR3 in amino acids: CASAQHRNTEAFF. CDR3 DNA sequence: TGCGCCAGCGCCCAGCACAGGAACACTGAAGCTTTCTTT.

The chain couples TRBV24-1 to TRBJ2-1; possibly TRBD2 for D (6 bases). This CDR3 is built from 14 residues. CDR1 and CDR2 from the germline V gene are KGHDR and SFDVKD. Trimming shortened V by 5 bases and J by 4 bases, and 11 bases separated the two germline ends. The CDR3 bases are TGTGCCACCAGTGCACGGGGGAGGTACAATGAGCAGTTCTTC. Translation: CATSARGRYNEQFF.

This clonotype was counted many times. The chain couples TRBV18 to TRBJ2-7; no firm D call. Germline loops: CDR1 KGHSH, CDR2 LQKENI. Trimming left V 2 bases short and J 3 bases short, with 8 bases between. The CDR3 contains 13 residues. The CDR3, as DNA: TGTGCCAGCTCACCAGGGCCGAACTACGAGCAGTACTTC. It is translated as CASSPGPNYEQYF.

J is TRBJ2-7 and V is TRBV7-2, with D tentatively TRBD1 (8 bases). The DNA end is a closer match to TRBJ2-5, so the J assignment may be wrong. The CDR3 loop spans 13 amino acids. Germline CDR1 reads SGHTA; CDR2 reads FQGNSA. The CDR3 bases are TGTGCCAGCAGCATACAGGGGGGGGGGACCCAGTACTTC. It translates to CASSIQGGGTQYF.